The 28 T cell receptor beta chains below all came from one sample that was sequenced in a study of OX40 agonist ivuxolimab in advanced cancers. Libraries came from the immunoSEQ multiplex PCR assay. TCRdb re-hosts the immuneACCESS table, in-frame sequences only. Its copies lack some clones; in the studies checked, an unresolved V gene accounts for under half of them, and the cause for the rest is not known. This sample is represented by approximately 76,000 clones; approximately 95% of them were singletons. About 11% of the sample belongs to the ten largest clones. The material sequenced was CD4+ or CD8+ T cells sorted from blood, taken in a trial of the OX40 agonist ivuxolimab. The receptors come from an adult with an advanced solid tumor such as melanoma, head and neck, liver or kidney cancer.

V usage is TRBV15 and J usage is TRBJ2-4; possible D gene TRBD2, 7 bases. V lost 1 base, J lost 1 base, and 29 bases lay in between. The germline V gene encodes CDR1 LNHNV and CDR2 YYDKDF (reference sequence). The length of the CDR3 is 22 residues. Written as DNA, the CDR3 is TGTGCCACCAGCAGAGGGGGGGCGGGGGCTAGTGGGTATTTCACGGCCAAAAACATTCAGTACTTC. Its protein product is CATSRGGAGASGYFTAKNIQYF.

Here the CDR3 reads CASSIPLPNEKLFF. CDR3 sequence (DNA): TGTGCCAGTAGTATACCACTACCTAATGAAAAACTGTTTTTT. The chain joins TRBV19 to TRBJ1-4; D not certain. V lost 2 bases and J 3 bases, leaving 7 bases between the germline ends. This CDR3 comprises 14 residues. Germline CDR1 is LNHDA and CDR2 is SQIVND (reference sequence).

The rearrangement uses TRBV5-1 and TRBJ2-2, with D unresolved. Trimming took 2 bases from V and 6 from J, leaving 2 bases between them. The CDR3 has 11 amino acids. Germline V gene lookup returns CDR1 SGHRS and CDR2 YFSETQ. As DNA, the CDR3 is TGCGCCAGCAGCTTCCCCGGGGAGCTGTTTTTT. The encoded protein is CASSFPGELFF.

This chain joins TRBV5-1 and TRBJ2-3; 9 nucleotides match TRBD2. Germline CDR1 reads SGHRS; CDR2 reads YFSETQ. Germline trimming cut 1 base from V and 4 bases from J; bases unmatched to any gene: 4. The CDR3 covers 15 residues. As DNA, the CDR3 is TGCGCCAGCAGCTTGAGCGGGAGGACCGCAGATACGCAGTATTTT. Protein sequence: CASSLSGRTADTQYF.

The rearrangement joins TRBV5-4 to TRBJ1-2; D is undetermined. The CDR3 length is 12 residues. Germline V CDR1 and CDR2: SGHNT, YYREEE (reference sequence). V was clipped by 5 bases and J by 7 bases, with 12 bases between them. CDR3 sequence: CASRGGVPGYTF. The CDR3, as DNA: TGTGCCAGCAGGGGAGGTGTTCCTGGCTACACCTTC.

Note on this clone: An end of the junction does not agree with germline; a read error may underlie this. The chain joins TRBV4-2 to TRBJ2-3, with D perhaps assigned TRBD1 or TRBD2 (5 bases each). CDR1 and CDR2 (germline): LGHNA, YNFKEQ. There are 13 residues in the CDR3. CDR3 in amino acids: CASSQGELDTQYF. The CDR3 DNA reads as TGTGCCAGCAGTCAAGGGGAGCTAGATACGCAGTATTTT.

The rearrangement links TRBV29-1 to TRBJ2-1; D is unresolved. Germline V gene lookup returns CDR1 SQVTM and CDR2 ANQGSEA. Trimming cost V 3 bases and J 3 bases, with 6 bases left between them. CDR3 length equals 12 residues. CDR3 in amino acids: CSVDYNYNEQFF. The CDR3, as DNA: TGCAGCGTTGATTACAACTACAATGAGCAGTTCTTC.

This clone was counted a few times. The chain couples TRBV14 to TRBJ1-2; 11 bases match TRBD1. CDR1 is SGHDN, CDR2 FVKESK, per germline. This CDR3 spans 16 amino acids. The J segment lost 4 bases and the V segment lost 5 bases, leaving 9 bases of the junction unmatched. The CDR3 bases are TGTGCCAGCAGCAGCTTGGACAGGGGGCACCTCTATGGCTACACCTTC. Amino acid sequence: CASSSLDRGHLYGYTF.

This chain connects TRBV9 to TRBJ2-1, with TRBD2 matching 11 bases. Germline V gene data show CDR1 as SGDLS and CDR2 as YYNGEE. Germline trimming cut 0 bases from V and 3 bases from J; bases unmatched to any gene: 8. The CDR3 covers 18 residues. The chain's CDR3 is CASSVASGSGGVYNEQFF. CDR3 bases: TGTGCCAGCAGCGTAGCCTCGGGTAGCGGGGGGGTCTACAATGAGCAGTTCTTC.

This clone was seen once. The CDR3 nucleotides read TGTGCCAGCAGCTTCAGAAGTGACAGGGCACCGTACGAGCAGTACTTC. It specifies CASSFRSDRAPYEQYF. This chain links TRBV7-8 with TRBJ2-7, with 7 positions matching TRBD1. The CDR3 extends over 16 amino acids. Germline loops: CDR1 SGHVS, CDR2 FQNEAQ. Trimming took 3 bases from V and 4 from J; bases not matched to a gene: 12.

The rearrangement joins TRBV10-1 to TRBJ2-5, with TRBD2 identical over 14 bases. The J segment lost 7 bases and the V segment lost 6 bases, leaving 13 bases of the junction unmatched. Germline CDR1 is WNHNN and CDR2 is SYGVQD (reference sequence). The length of the CDR3 is 17 residues. The CDR3 is CASSARLAGGPGGTQYF. The CDR3 DNA is TGCGCCAGCAGCGCTCGACTAGCGGGAGGGCCTGGGGGGACCCAGTACTTC.

V usage is TRBV11-1 and J usage is TRBJ1-1, with D tentatively TRBD1 (6 bases). The CDR3 covers 15 residues. Trimming stripped 1 base from V and 2 bases from J, with 11 bases between. Germline values: CDR1 SGHAT, CDR2 FQDESV (reference sequence). In DNA form, the CDR3 reads TGTGCCAGCAGCTTAGGGGGGCGTGAAAACACTGAAGCTTTCTTT. Translating gives CASSLGGRENTEAFF. The entire variable domain, with the rest obtained from reference TRBV11-1 and TRBJ1-1, is as follows: EAEVAQSPRYKITEKSQAVAFWCDPISGHATLYWYRQILGQGPELLVQFQDESVVDDSQLPKDRFSAERLKGVDSTLKIQPAELGDSAMYLCASSLGGRENTEAFFGQGTRLTVV.

V and J are TRBV6-4 and TRBJ2-1; maybe TRBD1 (6 bases). Per germline, CDR1 MRHNA and CDR2 SNTAGT. Between the trimmed V and J ends, which lost 4 bases and 9 bases, there was a span of 13 bases. This CDR3 has 13 residues. The CDR3 DNA sequence: TGTGCCAGCAGTGTAATAGTCAGGGGTGAGCAGTTCTTC. It translates to CASSVIVRGEQFF.

The rearrangement uses TRBV11-3 and TRBJ2-7; no definite D call. Germline CDR1 and CDR2: SGHNT and YENEEA. V was shortened by 1 base and J by 0 bases, with 13 bases between the two germline ends. This CDR3 is 16 amino acids long. The CDR3 protein is CASSLVGKRSSYEQYF. The CDR3 nucleotides read TGTGCCAGCAGCTTAGTCGGCAAAAGGAGCTCCTACGAGCAGTACTTC. The full variable domain, with the rest looked up from reference TRBV11-3 and TRBJ2-7, is EAGVVQSPRYKIIEKKQPVAFWCNPISGHNTLYWYLQNLGQGPELLIRYENEEAVDDSQLPKDRFSAERLKGVDSTLKIQPAELGDSAVYLCASSLVGKRSSYEQYFGPGTRLTVT.

The V call is TRBV7-2, the J call TRBJ1-1; D may be TRBD1 (5 bases). Trimming took off 4 bases at V and 1 base at J, with 10 bases between the two ends. The CDR3 covers 14 residues. Germline assignment: CDR1 SGHTA and CDR2 FQGNSA. The CDR3 bases are TGTGCCAGCAGCTATGGGACGGGGAACACTGAAGCTTTCTTT. Protein sequence: CASSYGTGNTEAFF.

The chain uses TRBV4-3 and TRBJ1-1; 10 positions agree with TRBD1. Germline CDR1 is LGHNA and CDR2 is YSLEER. The J segment lost 0 bases and the V segment lost 4 bases, leaving 2 bases of the junction unmatched. There are 15 residues in the CDR3. The CDR3 here is CASSPGTGVNTEAFF. The DNA for the CDR3 is TGCGCCAGCAGCCCCGGGACAGGGGTGAACACTGAAGCTTTCTTT.

The chain combines TRBV11-3 with TRBJ2-7; D is ambiguous. The CDR3 sequence is 15 residues long. CDR1 is SGHNT and CDR2 is YENEEA in the germline V gene. V lost 2 bases and J lost 3, with 14 bases in between. Here the CDR3 reads CASSLTVLLNYEQYF. The CDR3, as DNA: TGTGCCAGCAGCTTAACGGTCCTACTGAACTACGAGCAGTACTTC.

V is TRBV29-1 and J is TRBJ1-3; D unresolved. This CDR3 is built from 15 residues. The germline V gene encodes CDR1 SQVTM and CDR2 ANQGSEA. V lost 3 bases, J lost 0 bases, and 12 bases lay in between. CDR3 amino acids: CSVEAQEFSGNTIYF. CDR3 nucleotide sequence: TGCAGCGTTGAGGCTCAGGAATTCTCTGGAAACACCATATATTTT.

The chain employs TRBV27 and TRBJ2-7; D is undetermined. Germline CDR1 and CDR2: MNHEY and SMNVEV (reference sequence). V gave up 5 bases and J gave up 7 bases, with 15 bases separating them. This CDR3 has 13 residues. The CDR3 DNA follows: TGTGCCAGCAGTGCCACTGTCTCCCGGGAGCAGTACTTC. This encodes CASSATVSREQYF.

This clone has just one count. V and J are TRBV18 and TRBJ2-1; TRBD2 agrees at 9 bases. Germline lookup yields CDR1 KGHSH and CDR2 LQKENI. V lost 3 bases and J lost 0; bases outside the gene matches: 3. CDR3 length: 16 amino acids. The CDR3 sequence is CASSPGSGSSYNEQFF. CDR3 nucleotides: TGTGCCAGCTCACCGGGTAGCGGGAGCTCCTACAATGAGCAGTTCTTC. The full variable domain, in which reference TRBV18 and TRBJ2-1 provide the parts outside the CDR3, is NAGVMQNPRHLVRRRGQEARLRCSPMKGHSHVYWYRQLPEEGLKFMVYLQKENIIDESGMPKERFSAEFPKEGPSILRIQQVVRGDSAAYFCASSPGSGSSYNEQFFGPGTRLTVL.

Turning to this clone: This CDR3 is also generated by other DNA sequences in the sample. V usage is TRBV27 and J usage is TRBJ2-7; 8 positions agree with TRBD1. This CDR3 is 15 amino acids long. The V and J ends lost 5 bases and 2 bases, in that order; junction bases with no gene match: 8. Germline values: CDR1 MNHEY, CDR2 SMNVEV (reference sequence). CDR3 bases: TGTGCCAGCAGTCCCCGACAGGGGCCCCCCTACGAGCAGTACTTC. The encoded protein is CASSPRQGPPYEQYF.

V usage is TRBV7-9 and J usage is TRBJ2-7; D is uncertain. This CDR3 has 17 amino acids. The V gene's germline CDR1 is SEHNR and CDR2 FQNEAQ (reference sequence). V was trimmed by 1 base and J by 2 bases, leaving 18 bases between them. CDR3 sequence reads: CASSLEAPFSLTYEQYF. The DNA of the CDR3 is TGTGCCAGCAGCTTAGAGGCCCCATTCTCCCTCACCTACGAGCAGTACTTC.

The chain recombines TRBV12-5 with TRBJ1-1; perhaps TRBD1 as D (5 bases). CDR3 length: 14 residues. CDR1 and CDR2 (germline): LGHNT, FRNRAP. Trimming pared 2 bases from V and 1 base from J, leaving 8 bases between. The CDR3 coding sequence is TGTGCTAGTGGTTTGAGCGGGACGAACACTGAAGCTTTCTTT. Its protein product is CASGLSGTNTEAFF.

V gene TRBV13 combines with J gene TRBJ2-3, with D tentatively TRBD1 (5 bases). CDR3 length equals 14 residues. The V end was cut by 4 bases, the J end by 5 bases, with 13 bases between. The germline V gene encodes CDR1 PRHDT and CDR2 FYEKMQ (reference sequence). The CDR3 protein is CASSSTQGIDTQYF. The CDR3 bases are TGTGCCAGCAGCTCAACTCAGGGAATAGATACGCAGTATTTT.

This sequence joins TRBV4-3 and TRBJ1-1; tentative D call: TRBD1 (5 bases). V dropped 1 base and J dropped 5 bases, with 14 bases sitting between them. This CDR3 comprises 15 residues. Germline CDR1 LGHNA, CDR2 YSLEER. Here the CDR3 reads CASSQGAGIRTEAFF. The CDR3 DNA reads as TGCGCCAGCAGCCAAGGGGCAGGGATCCGAACTGAAGCTTTCTTT.

The CDR3 DNA follows: TGTGCCAGCAGCTTTGGATTCCGGGCGGTAAGAGACATTCAGTACTTC. This sequence encodes CASSFGFRAVRDIQYF. The chain couples TRBV12-1 to TRBJ2-4. TRBV12-1 is designated a pseudogene. The CDR3 runs to 16 residues.

The chain carries TRBV7-9 and TRBJ2-5; D is ambiguous. Germline values: CDR1 SEHNR, CDR2 FQNEAQ (reference sequence). V lost 9 bases and J lost 5, with 16 bases in between. The CDR3 spans 13 residues. In DNA, the CDR3 is TGTGCCAGTAGTGGGGTACTCTACGAGACCCAGTACTTC. Its protein product is CASSGVLYETQYF.

This chain uses TRBV9 with TRBJ2-1; D unclear. The CDR3 spans 13 residues. Trimming stripped 3 bases from V and 2 bases from J, with 6 bases between. Germline CDR1 is SGDLS and CDR2 is YYNGEE. As DNA, the CDR3 is TGTGCCAGCAGCGGGCCAGCCTACAATGAGCAGTTCTTC. This translates into CASSGPAYNEQFF.